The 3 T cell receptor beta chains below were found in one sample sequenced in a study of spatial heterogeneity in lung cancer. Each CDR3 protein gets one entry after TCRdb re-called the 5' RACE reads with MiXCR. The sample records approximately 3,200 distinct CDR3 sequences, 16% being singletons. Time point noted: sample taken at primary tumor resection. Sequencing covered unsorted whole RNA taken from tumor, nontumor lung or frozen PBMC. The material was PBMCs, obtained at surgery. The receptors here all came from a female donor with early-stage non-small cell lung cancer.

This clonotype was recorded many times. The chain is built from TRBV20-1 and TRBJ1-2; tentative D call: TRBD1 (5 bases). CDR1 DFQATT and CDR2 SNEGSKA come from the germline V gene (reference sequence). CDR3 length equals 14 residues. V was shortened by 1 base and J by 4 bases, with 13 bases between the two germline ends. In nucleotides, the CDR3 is TGCAGTGCTAGAGGGGACGGAGGAAGCTATGGCTACACCTTC. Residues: CSARGDGGSYGYTF.

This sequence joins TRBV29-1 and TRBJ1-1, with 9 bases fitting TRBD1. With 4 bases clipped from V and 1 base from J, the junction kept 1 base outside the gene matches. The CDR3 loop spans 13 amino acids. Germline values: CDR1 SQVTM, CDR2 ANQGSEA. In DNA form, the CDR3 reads TGCAGCGTTGGGGGACAGGGGAACACTGAAGCTTTCTTT. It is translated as CSVGGQGNTEAFF.

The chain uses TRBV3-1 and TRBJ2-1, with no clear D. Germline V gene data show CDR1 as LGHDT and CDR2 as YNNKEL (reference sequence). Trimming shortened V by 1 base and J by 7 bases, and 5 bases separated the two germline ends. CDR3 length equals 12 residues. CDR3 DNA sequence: TGTGCCAGCAGCCAAGGGTTTAATGAGCAGTTCTTC. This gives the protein CASSQGFNEQFF.